This TCR beta chain was observed in a study of T cell responses to AZD1222 COVID-19 vaccine. Study results and limitations: Spike-specific TCR repertoires showed rising breadth and depth after two AZD1222 doses.

The V end was cut by 6 bases, the J end by 2 bases, with 23 bases between. There are 18 residues in the CDR3. Germline-derived CDR1 and CDR2 are MDHEN and SYDVKM. Using immunoSEQ multiplex PCR, the repertoire was profiled, and TCRdb retains in-frame clones only, with some absent. This table holds over 100,000 clones, about 85% found once. On this clone itself: Its antigen is not identified.

The source was peripheral blood, collected on day 0 of AZD1222 vaccination. The sequence came from an adult in good health. This chain uses TRBV28 with TRBJ1-5; D gene ambiguous. CDR3 sequence reads: CASSSPTPPAWGNQPQHF. DNA for the CDR3: TGTGCCAGCAGCTCACCTACCCCCCCGGCCTGGGGCAATCAGCCCCAGCATTTT.